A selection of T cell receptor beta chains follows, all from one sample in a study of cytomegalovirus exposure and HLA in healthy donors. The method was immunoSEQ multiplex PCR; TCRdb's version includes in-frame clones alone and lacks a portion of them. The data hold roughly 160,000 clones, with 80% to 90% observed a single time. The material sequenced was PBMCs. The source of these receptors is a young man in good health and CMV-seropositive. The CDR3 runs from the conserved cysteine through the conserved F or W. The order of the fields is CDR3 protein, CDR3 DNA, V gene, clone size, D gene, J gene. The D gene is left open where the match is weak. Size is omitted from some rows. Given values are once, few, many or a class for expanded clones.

CASSQDLLAGVNNEQFF	TGCGCCAGCAGCCAAGACCTACTAGCGGGGGTAAACAATGAGCAGTTCTTC	TRBV4-1	NA	TRBD2	TRBJ2-1
CASSQVGGGYEQYF	TGTGCCAGCAGCCAAGTCGGGGGGGGGTACGAGCAGTACTTC	TRBV14	NA	TRBD2	TRBJ2-7
CASSSPGQHTGELFF	TGTGCCAGCAGTTCTCCGGGACAGCACACCGGGGAGCTGTTTTTT	TRBV28	NA	TRBD1	TRBJ2-2
CASSERLSSYNSPLHF	TGTGCCAGCAGTGAGAGACTGAGCTCCTATAATTCACCCCTCCACTTT	TRBV2	NA	NA	TRBJ1-6
CARRTEGTALAKNIQYF	TGTGCCAGAAGAACCGAGGGGACAGCTCTAGCCAAAAACATTCAGTACTTC	TRBV5-3	NA	TRBD1	TRBJ2-4
CASSSSPNDRTYGYTF	TGCGCCAGCAGCTCGAGCCCCAACGACAGAACTTATGGCTACACCTTC	TRBV5-1	NA	NA	TRBJ1-2
CASSLTSGGKDTQYF	TGTGCCAGCAGCCTTACTAGCGGGGGAAAAGATACGCAGTATTTT	TRBV5-4	NA	TRBD2	TRBJ2-3
CASSPRVGLAGRTDTQYF	TGTGCCAGCTCACCACGAGTAGGGCTAGCGGGGCGCACAGATACGCAGTATTTT	TRBV18	NA	TRBD2	TRBJ2-3
CASRQGAGETQYF	TGTGCCAGCAGACAGGGGGCAGGGGAGACCCAGTACTTC	TRBV2	NA	TRBD1	TRBJ2-5
CASSQEAGGVGAYNEQFF	TGCGCCAGCAGCCAAGAAGCGGGGGGGGTTGGGGCTTACAATGAGCAGTTCTTC	TRBV4-1	once	TRBD2	TRBJ2-1
CASSFISGSTDTQYF	TGCGCCAGCAGCTTTATTAGCGGGAGCACAGATACGCAGTATTTT	TRBV5-1	NA	TRBD2	TRBJ2-3
CASRHSRDRGNEQYF	TGTGCCAGCAGACATAGTCGGGACAGGGGAAACGAGCAGTACTTC	TRBV7-9	NA	TRBD1	TRBJ2-7
CASSWVVGPLNEQFF	TGTGCCAGCAGCTGGGTAGTTGGGCCCCTGAATGAGCAGTTCTTC	TRBV7-8	NA	NA	TRBJ2-1
CASSQSGSGDVVFGYQPQHF	TGCGCCAGCAGTCAATCAGGATCAGGGGATGTAGTATTCGGGTATCAGCCCCAGCATTTT	TRBV23-1	NA	NA	TRBJ1-5